The clone carrying this T cell receptor (beta chain) was picked up a small number of times. The data derive from a study of Graves' ophthalmopathy and Graves' hyperthyroidism. The CDR3 sequence is 16 residues long. Trimming left V 2 bases short and J 5 bases short, with 18 bases between. Germline V CDR1 and CDR2: MNHEY, SVGAGI. Researchers took RNA transcripts and amplified TCR beta CDR3 regions from them. Second-round multiplex PCR came after first-round RT-PCR with HTBI primers. Via MiXCR, TCRdb re-called the multiplex PCR reads, giving one row per CDR3 protein. The sample includes about 640,000 distinct CDR3 sequences, over 40% of them seen just once.

This sequence joins TRBV6-5 and TRBJ2-5, with D perhaps being TRBD1 or TRBD2 (6 bases each). Sequenced sample: peripheral blood. This clonotype was obtained from an adult man with Graves' ophthalmopathy. DNA of the CDR3: TGTGCCAGCAGTTACCGTGGAGGGAGGAGGGGGGAGACCCAGTACTTC. It encodes CASSYRGGRRGETQYF.